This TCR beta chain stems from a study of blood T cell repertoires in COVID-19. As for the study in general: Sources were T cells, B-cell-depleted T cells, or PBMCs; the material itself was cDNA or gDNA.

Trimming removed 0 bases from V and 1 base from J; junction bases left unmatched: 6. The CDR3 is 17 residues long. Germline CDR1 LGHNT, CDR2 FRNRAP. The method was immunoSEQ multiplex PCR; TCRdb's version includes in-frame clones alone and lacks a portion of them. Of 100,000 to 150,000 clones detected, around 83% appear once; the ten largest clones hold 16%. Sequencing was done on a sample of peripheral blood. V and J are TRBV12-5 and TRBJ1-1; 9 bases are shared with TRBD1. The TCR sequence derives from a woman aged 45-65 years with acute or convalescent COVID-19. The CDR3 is CASGLVWGTGQNTEAFF. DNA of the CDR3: TGTGCTAGTGGTTTGGTATGGGGGACAGGGCAGAACACTGAAGCTTTCTTT.